The 10 T cell receptor beta chains below were found in one sample sequenced in a study of a mutant IDH1 vaccine in newly diagnosed glioma. The table came from immunoSEQ multiplex PCR; TCRdb's copy has only in-frame clones and leaves some out. Among more than 30,000 clones listed, 65% to 85% were seen once. The antigens of these receptors remain unknown. Time point specified: week 47, end of study. Mutant IDH1 20-mer peptide, at 300 ug, made up each vaccine dose, with topical imiquimod. Here the sequenced sample was PBMCs, taken from a glioma patient whose treatment included an IDH1 peptide vaccine. These receptors were taken from a man aged 25 to 40 with glioma.

The gene calls are TRBV19 and TRBJ2-3, with TRBD1 identical over 7 bases. The germline V gene encodes CDR1 LNHDA and CDR2 SQIVND (reference sequence). V dropped 4 bases and J dropped 3; count of bases not matched to a gene: 7. The CDR3 loop spans 15 amino acids. The CDR3 region is CASSSKGQTTDTQYF. For the CDR3, the DNA is TGTGCCAGTAGTAGCAAGGGACAGACAACAGATACGCAGTATTTT.

Only one count was recorded for this clone. The chain employs TRBV28 and TRBJ2-1; possibly TRBD2 for D (6 bases). Germline V gene data show CDR1 as MDHEN and CDR2 as SYDVKM. Trimming shortened V by 6 bases and J by 0 bases, and 18 bases separated the two germline ends. This CDR3 spans 17 amino acids. The CDR3 is CASRTVGGTYSYNEQFF. Written as DNA, the CDR3 is TGTGCCAGCAGGACCGTCGGGGGAACTTACTCCTACAATGAGCAGTTCTTC.

The chain has TRBV11-2 and TRBJ2-7; D remains ambiguous. Germline V gene lookup returns CDR1 SGHAT and CDR2 FQNNGV. The CDR3 runs 13 residues. V gave up 3 bases and J gave up 6 bases, with 12 bases separating them. CDR3 bases: TGTGCCAGCAGCTTGGGGTTTTCAGGCGAGCAGTACTTC. Encoded protein: CASSLGFSGEQYF.

The chain carries TRBV11-2 and TRBJ2-5, with a possible D match to TRBD2 (6 bases). CDR3 length: 15 amino acids. Looked up from germline, CDR1 is SGHAT and CDR2 is FQNNGV. Between the trimmed V and J ends, which lost 0 bases and 7 bases, there was a span of 15 bases. The CDR3 nucleotides are TGTGCCAGCAGCTTAGAAGCGGGCCCCGCCGGGACCCAGTACTTC. Residues: CASSLEAGPAGTQYF.

This clone was observed a few times. The V and J genes are TRBV9 and TRBJ2-6; D unclear. The CDR3 has 13 amino acids. V lost 0 bases and J 2 bases, leaving 0 bases between the germline ends. Germline V CDR1 and CDR2: SGDLS, YYNGEE. The DNA of the CDR3 is TGTGCCAGCAGCGTAGCTGGGGCCAACGTCCTGACTTTC. Its translation is CASSVAGANVLTF.

The V and J genes are TRBV6-5 and TRBJ2-2; 7 bases map to TRBD1. J was trimmed by 6 bases and V by 2 bases; bases with no gene match: 9. From germline, CDR1 is MNHEY and CDR2 SVGAGI. This CDR3 has 16 amino acids. CDR3: CASSYSRAGGSGELFF. CDR3 in DNA: TGTGCCAGCAGTTACAGTAGGGCAGGGGGATCCGGGGAGCTGTTTTTT.

This sequence joins TRBV27 and TRBJ2-7; 11 nucleotides align to TRBD2. Germline lookup yields CDR1 MNHEY and CDR2 SMNVEV (reference sequence). V was pared by 7 bases and J by 3 bases, with 8 bases of the junction left unmatched. The CDR3 is 15 residues long. CDR3 in DNA: TGTGCCAGCATGTGGGCAGGGACTAGCGGCTACGAGCAGTACTTC. It specifies CASMWAGTSGYEQYF.

V is TRBV25-1 and J is TRBJ2-7; 7 nucleotides match TRBD1. Germline V CDR1 and CDR2: MGHDK, SYGVNS. The CDR3 extends over 12 amino acids. V trimming: 4 bases; J trimming: 5 bases; junction bases outside the gene matches: 2. CDR3 region: CASSGDSNEQYF. The CDR3 DNA reads TGTGCCAGCAGTGGGGACAGTAACGAGCAGTACTTC.

The chain combines TRBV6-1 with TRBJ2-7, with 10 nucleotides matching TRBD2. The CDR3 is 20 residues long. Germline CDR1 is MNHNS and CDR2 is SASEGT. V lost 1 base and J lost 5; bases outside the gene matches: 20. The CDR3 protein is CASSEGMEGTSGRAVDEQYF. The CDR3 region has the DNA TGTGCCAGCAGTGAAGGTATGGAGGGGACAAGCGGGAGGGCCGTCGACGAGCAGTACTTC.

The V call is TRBV18, the J call TRBJ1-2, with D hard to call. V lost 2 bases to trimming and J lost 4 bases, with 8 bases between them. This CDR3 contains 13 residues. CDR1 KGHSH and CDR2 LQKENI come from the germline V gene. Written as DNA, the CDR3 is TGTGCCAGCTCACCATCTGGGTCCTATGGCTACACCTTC. Translation: CASSPSGSYGYTF.